These 14 T cell receptor beta chains originate from one sample sequenced in a study of cytomegalovirus exposure and HLA in healthy donors. Primers for the PCR totalled 60 Vbeta and 13 Jbeta. The method was immunoSEQ multiplex PCR; TCRdb's version includes in-frame clones alone and lacks a portion of them. The data show about 120,000 clones, 80% seen once. Material for sequencing was PBMCs. The receptors come from a female donor in good health and CMV-seropositive.

The V call is TRBV29-1, the J call TRBJ1-1, with D tentatively TRBD1 (6 bases). CDR1 and CDR2 from the germline V gene are SQVTM and ANQGSEA. The V end was cut by 3 bases, the J end by 1 base, with 9 bases between. The CDR3 has 13 amino acids. CDR3 bases: TGCAGCGTTGAGTCACAGGGGAACACTGAAGCTTTCTTT. As protein: CSVESQGNTEAFF.

The chain's CDR3 is CATKRGKETQYF. The CDR3 DNA follows: TGTGCCACCAAACGGGGAAAAGAGACCCAGTACTTC. The chain combines TRBV27 with TRBJ2-5; D may be TRBD2 (5 bases). The CDR3 loop spans 12 amino acids. The ends were cut back, 10 bases at V and 3 bases at J, with 12 bases in the middle. Germline CDR1 is MNHEY and CDR2 is SMNVEV (reference sequence).

The V and J genes are TRBV9 and TRBJ2-5, with 10 bases that match TRBD2. Germline-derived CDR1 and CDR2 are SGDLS and YYNGEE. The V and J ends lost 0 bases and 4 bases, in that order; junction bases with no gene match: 6. The length of the CDR3 is 16 residues. CDR3 DNA sequence: TGTGCCAGCAGCGTAGGGAGCGGGGGGGCGCGAGAGACCCAGTACTTC. It yields the protein CASSVGSGGARETQYF.

V and J are TRBV14 and TRBJ1-1; D call uncertain. This CDR3 spans 13 amino acids. V lost 4 bases and J 10 bases, leaving 16 bases between the germline ends. Germline CDR1 reads SGHDN; CDR2 reads FVKESK. For the CDR3, the DNA is TGTGCCAGCAGCCTCATCGGGGAGGGAAGAGCTTTCTTT. This gives the protein CASSLIGEGRAFF.

CDR3: CAWRTSGGEQFF. CDR3 DNA: TGTGCCTGGAGGACTAGCGGGGGTGAGCAGTTCTTC. This sequence joins TRBV30 and TRBJ2-1; TRBD2 agrees at 12 bases. The CDR3 runs 12 residues. The germline V gene has CDR1 GTSNPN and CDR2 SVGIG (reference sequence). The ends lost 3 bases at V and 9 bases at J; junction bases unmatched: 0.

The rearrangement links TRBV30 to TRBJ1-6; unclear D gene. Per germline, CDR1 GTSNPN and CDR2 SVGIG (reference sequence). There are 13 residues in the CDR3. Trimming cost V 0 bases and J 7 bases, with 7 bases left between them. The CDR3 sequence is CAWSVLENSPLHF. The CDR3 DNA follows: TGTGCCTGGAGTGTACTAGAGAATTCACCCCTCCACTTT.

This clone was detected only once. The chain is built from TRBV9 and TRBJ2-5; the D gene is possibly TRBD2 (5 bases). Trimming took 0 bases from V and 1 from J, leaving 10 bases between them. This CDR3 comprises 15 residues. The V gene's germline CDR1 is SGDLS and CDR2 YYNGEE. The CDR3 is CASSVGLGVQETQYF. The CDR3 DNA is TGTGCCAGCAGCGTAGGTTTGGGAGTCCAAGAGACCCAGTACTTC.

The chain joins TRBV6-5 to TRBJ2-2; D gene ambiguous. V was cut by 6 bases and J by 0 bases, with 11 bases left in between. CDR3 size: 15 residues. CDR1 and CDR2 (germline): MNHEY, SVGAGI. The CDR3 sequence: CASRFTSANTGELFF. CDR3 nucleotide sequence: TGTGCCAGCAGGTTTACGTCAGCGAACACCGGGGAGCTGTTTTTT.

The CDR3 here is CASSLDRGTGANVLTF. In DNA form, the CDR3 reads TGTGCCAGCAGCCTAGACAGGGGAACTGGGGCCAACGTCCTGACTTTC. V gene TRBV5-4 combines with J gene TRBJ2-6; TRBD1 matches at 8 bases. Germline V gene lookup returns CDR1 SGHNT and CDR2 YYREEE (reference sequence). There are 16 residues in the CDR3. The junction had 5 bases not matched to a gene; V was cut back by 4 bases and J by 2 bases.

The genes are TRBV5-4 and TRBJ2-3; the match to TRBD1 covers 7 bases. The CDR3 length is 14 residues. Germline V lookup: CDR1 SGHNT, CDR2 YYREEE (reference sequence). V gave up 0 bases and J gave up 9 bases; unmatched junction bases: 7. The CDR3 nucleotides read TGTGCCAGCAGCTTGGGGGGACAGACGGGCACGCAGTATTTT. Translating gives CASSLGGQTGTQYF.

This sequence joins TRBV30 and TRBJ2-7; D is perhaps TRBD1 (5 bases). The CDR3 has 13 residues. Germline loops: CDR1 GTSNPN, CDR2 SVGIG (reference sequence). V lost 1 base and J lost 0, with 7 bases in between. This CDR3 reads CAWSGRDSYEQYF. For the CDR3, the DNA is TGTGCCTGGAGTGGCAGGGACTCCTACGAGCAGTACTTC.

The chain combines TRBV14 with TRBJ1-1; maybe TRBD1 (6 bases). The CDR3 consists of 15 residues. Germline assignment: CDR1 SGHDN and CDR2 FVKESK. Trimming cost V 1 base and J 2 bases, with 11 bases left between them. The DNA for the CDR3 is TGTGCCAGCAGCCAAGCCGGGGGGGCTAACACTGAAGCTTTCTTT. This sequence encodes CASSQAGGANTEAFF.

V gene TRBV4-2 combines with J gene TRBJ1-2, with 7 bases fitting TRBD1. The CDR3 length is 15 residues. Losses at the gene ends were 8 bases for V and 1 base for J; bases not matched to a gene: 10. Germline V gene lookup returns CDR1 LGHNA and CDR2 YNFKEQ. The CDR3: CASGLSTGDNYGYTF. In DNA, the CDR3 is TGTGCCAGCGGCCTGAGCACAGGGGATAACTATGGCTACACCTTC.

This chain joins TRBV4-1 and TRBJ2-2; 8 nucleotides agree with TRBD1. This CDR3 comprises 16 residues. V dropped 3 bases and J dropped 2; count of bases not matched to a gene: 5. CDR1 is MGHRA and CDR2 is YSYEKL in the germline V gene. CDR3 nucleotides: TGCGCCAGCAGCCATTACGGGACAGGAAACACCGGGGAGCTGTTTTTT. Its protein is CASSHYGTGNTGELFF.